This T cell receptor beta chain was obtained from a study of human T cells and chemical hapten exposure. Looking at the study overall: All patients underwent weekly scalp dosing with diphenylcyclopropenone for the full approximately 25-week study. Patients, largely female, had alopecia areata, totalis or universalis.

In germline, CDR1 is SGDLS, CDR2 YYNGEE. The CDR3 totals 15 residues. V was clipped by 3 bases and J by 2 bases, with 11 bases between them. At least ten counts were recorded for this clonotype. Time point here: patch test 1, 2 weeks after DPC sensitization. Treatment given: therapeutic diphenylcyclopropenone sensitization with weekly scalp DPC. Someone pulled total RNA out of unfractionated whole blood. Original analysis: With a range of 23,224 to 690,600, the median per sample was roughly 97,000 TCRs. TCRdb used MiXCR to reprocess the RACE reads, holding one entry per CDR3 protein. TCRdb assigned the V and J calls; the authors' analysis was not used. The sample includes 75,000 to 95,000 distinct CDR3 sequences, approximately 10% seen only once; the top ten take approximately 3.7%.

This clonotype was sampled from a woman aged 60 to 75 with alopecia areata. Some clones in this sample may be carry-over from other donors' samples. The gene calls are TRBV9 and TRBJ2-2; D perhaps matches TRBD1 (5 bases). The starting material was whole blood, obtained in connection with sensitization to the hapten diphenylcyclopropenone (DPC). This chain's CDR3 is CASSEQGLNTGELFF. DNA for the CDR3: TGTGCCAGCAGCGAGCAGGGCCTTAACACCGGGGAGCTGTTTTTT.